The 26 T cell receptor beta chains below were found in one sample sequenced in a study of T cells in women clearing cervical HPV infection (dated by TCRdb to 2016 to 2018). Receptor amplification or capture employed the immunoSEQ multiplex PCR assay. Here the immuneACCESS table is served through TCRdb, limited to in-frame sequences with V and J called. Missing clones are a known gap in these copies; in checked studies unresolved V genes cover under half, and the rest lacks a known reason. The table for this sample records more than 15,000 clones. The ten largest clones capture 13% to 15% of the sample. Sequenced input: blood buffy coat. The receptors derive from a woman aged 18 to 75 with a cervical HPV16 infection that either progressed to CIN3+ or cleared (not recorded which).

A word on this clone: Coverage ceases 3 residues before the CDR3 finishes, and the germline J gene fills in the end. The genes are TRBV2 and TRBJ1-2, with 8 bases fitting TRBD1. Germline CDR1 and CDR2: SNHLY and FYNNEI. The CDR3 is 14 amino acids. V lost 6 bases, J lost 4 bases, and 7 bases stayed unmatched. The covered CDR3 bases are TGTGCCAGCAGGGGGGACAGGACCCTCTATGGC. Its protein is CASRGDRTLYG. The full CDR3 reads CASRGDRTLYGYTF.

In the case of this clone: From the germline J gene comes the end of the CDR3, since the read stops 3 residues before it. V is TRBV18 and J is TRBJ2-5, with TRBD2 matching 8 bases. The CDR3 runs 16 residues. The germline CDR1 and CDR2 sequences are KGHSH and LQKENI. V gave up 2 bases and J gave up 3 bases; unmatched junction bases: 8. The DNA read from the CDR3 is TGTGCCAGCTCACCAGAGCCCGCGGGGGGCGAAGAGACC. Translating it yields CASSPEPAGGEET. The whole CDR3 region reads CASSPEPAGGEETQYF.

Worth noting for this clone: The read halts 3 residues ahead of the CDR3 end, with the missing end drawn from the germline J gene. The chain couples TRBV20-1 to TRBJ2-5, with TRBD2 identical over 8 bases. Losses at the gene ends were 0 bases for V and 5 bases for J; bases not matched to a gene: 11. The length of the CDR3 is 16 residues. CDR1 is DFQATT, CDR2 SNEGSKA, per germline (reference sequence). The covered CDR3 bases are TGCAGTGCTAGAGATAATCTAGCGGGCCGCCGGGAGACC. Encoded protein: CSARDNLAGRRET. In full, the CDR3 is CSARDNLAGRRETQYF.

Of note for this clone: The junction and the germline gene differ at one end; a read error may be behind it. The read ends 3 residues before the CDR3 terminus; that terminus is restored from the germline J gene. The chain joins TRBV7-7 to TRBJ2-1, with 7 bases identical to TRBD2. Germline V gives CDR1 SSHAT, CDR2 FNYEAQ (reference sequence). The CDR3 spans 13 residues. The CDR3 region is CASSPGGFGEQFF. CDR3 DNA (partial): TGTGCTAGCAGCCCCGGGGGGTTCGGTGAG. Variable domain in full (rest from reference TRBV7-7 and TRBJ2-1): GAGVSQSPRYKVTKRGQDVTLRCDPISSHATLYWYQQALGQGPEFLTYFNYEAQPDKSGLPSDRFSAERPEGSISTLTIQRTEQRDSAMYRCASSPGGFGEQFFGPGTRLTVL.

For this clone: The read terminates 3 residues ahead of where the CDR3 ends, so the germline J gene completes it. The chain has TRBV2 and TRBJ1-4; 8 bases map to TRBD1. The CDR3 totals 14 residues. Trimming at V came to 8 bases and at J to 5 bases, leaving 7 bases not matched to a gene. CDR1 is SNHLY and CDR2 is FYNNEI in the germline V gene. The CDR3 region is CASFRTGLNEKLFF. CDR3 DNA (partial): TGTGCCAGCTTTCGGACAGGGTTAAATGAAAAA.

About this clone itself: Read sequence stops 3 residues before the CDR3 end, and the germline J gene provides the missing end. The chain links TRBV19 to TRBJ1-2; 7 nucleotides line up with TRBD1. Unmatched junction bases numbered 9, after V lost 8 bases and J lost 6 bases. This CDR3 spans 13 amino acids. Germline V gene lookup returns CDR1 LNHDA and CDR2 SQIVND (reference sequence). The CDR3 bases that were read are TGTGCCAGTGGTGACCGGACAGGCCATGGC. Its translation is CASGDRTGHG. The complete CDR3 reads CASGDRTGHGYTF.

Notes on this clone: The CDR3 is cut off 3 residues early in the read; its end comes from the germline J gene. This chain links TRBV28 with TRBJ1-1, with 8 bases identical to TRBD1. Per germline, CDR1 MDHEN and CDR2 SYDVKM. V shed 3 bases, J shed 4 bases, and the junction held 7 bases outside the gene matches. This CDR3 region has 15 residues. This chain's CDR3 is CASSLVGRGLTEAFF. The part of the CDR3 DNA that was read is TGTGCCAGCAGTTTGGTCGGCAGGGGGCTCACTGAA.

Remarks on this clone: The sequence runs out 3 residues before the end of the CDR3; the remainder is reconstructed from the germline J gene. The chain recombines TRBV19 with TRBJ1-5; a possible D gene is TRBD1 (5 bases). The CDR3 is 15 residues long. CDR1 is LNHDA and CDR2 is SQIVND in the germline V gene (reference sequence). V lost 1 base and J 6 bases, leaving 13 bases between the germline ends. Incomplete CDR3 DNA: TGTGCCAGTAGTATAGCTCGACAGTCGGCTCAGCCC. It is translated as CASSIARQSAQP. The CDR3 in full is CASSIARQSAQPQHF. Full variable domain (outside the CDR3, taken from reference TRBV19 and TRBJ1-5): DGGITQSPKYLFRKEGQNVTLSCEQNLNHDAMYWYRQDPGQGLRLIYYSQIVNDFQKGDIAEGYSVSREKKESFPLTVTSAQKNPTAFYLCASSIARQSAQPQHFGDGTRLSIL.

Notes on this clone: Read coverage stops 3 residues before the CDR3 terminus; the germline J gene supplies the remainder. The chain recombines TRBV5-1 with TRBJ1-4; 9 bases agree with TRBD1. The CDR3 has 15 amino acids. Germline V lookup: CDR1 SGHRS, CDR2 YFSETQ. Unmatched junction bases numbered 4, after V lost 3 bases and J lost 4 bases. CDR3 bases read: TGCGCCAGCAGCTCCGAGGGACAGGGTAATGAAAAA. This encodes CASSSEGQGNEK. The whole CDR3 sequence is CASSSEGQGNEKLFF.

On this clone: The missing CDR3 end, 3 residues past where the read stops, is filled in from the germline J gene. V is TRBV7-9 and J is TRBJ2-5, with 10 bases that match TRBD1. The V gene's germline CDR1 is SEHNR and CDR2 FQNEAQ (reference sequence). The CDR3 is 15 amino acids. With V trimmed by 1 base and J by 4 bases, 3 bases remained unmatched. This chain's CDR3 is CASSLGTGGSETQYF. CDR3 bases read: TGTGCCAGCAGCTTAGGGACAGGGGGATCAGAGACC.

With respect to this clone: The observed sequence ends 3 residues before the CDR3 terminus, with the missing tail filled in from the germline J gene. V gene TRBV2 combines with J gene TRBJ1-6; D not certain. This CDR3 has 16 residues. The germline V gene has CDR1 SNHLY and CDR2 FYNNEI. Trimming left V 6 bases short and J 4 bases short, with 16 bases between. The DNA read from the CDR3 is TGTGCCAGCAGAGCGGACGGACGGGGTTATAATTCACCC. Its translation: CASRADGRGYNSP. The entire CDR3 reads CASRADGRGYNSPLHF.

Concerning this clone itself: The read stops 3 residues short of the end of the CDR3; the missing end is completed from the germline J gene. This chain uses TRBV5-1 with TRBJ1-6; maybe TRBD1 (6 bases). Trimming cost V 0 bases and J 5 bases, with 18 bases left between them. The CDR3 is 18 amino acids. Per germline, CDR1 SGHRS and CDR2 YFSETQ. The CDR3 reads CASSLVGTSTRNNSPLHF. CDR3 DNA (partial): TGCGCCAGCAGCTTGGTCGGGACAAGCACCAGAAATAATTCACCC.

For this clone: The sequenced fragment ends 3 residues before the CDR3 boundary, so the rest is inferred from the germline J gene. This chain joins TRBV6-1 and TRBJ2-7; D is ambiguous. This CDR3 comprises 14 residues. Germline V CDR1 and CDR2: MNHNS, SASEGT. Trimming shortened V by 4 bases and J by 3 bases, and 13 bases separated the two germline ends. This CDR3 reads CASSAGSSIYEQYF. CDR3 DNA, as far as it was read: TGTGCCAGCAGTGCCGGGTCCTCAATCTACGAG.

Details on this clone: The sequenced fragment ends 3 residues before the CDR3 boundary, so the rest is inferred from the germline J gene. The chain is built from TRBV6-2 or TRBV6-3 and TRBJ1-2; maybe TRBD1 (5 bases). The CDR3 spans 17 residues. Germline V gene lookup returns CDR1 MNHEY and CDR2 SVGEGT. Partial CDR3 DNA: TGTGCCAGCAGCCTGCAGGGATCCAACCATATCTCCTACGAC. Protein: CASSLQGSNHISYD. The whole CDR3 sequence is CASSLQGSNHISYDYTF.

As concerns this clone: The DNA ends 3 residues before the CDR3 does, and the rest of the CDR3 is filled in from the germline J gene. The chain is built from TRBV4-2 and TRBJ2-1; D is undetermined. This CDR3 has 13 amino acids. The germline CDR1 and CDR2 sequences are LGHNA and YNFKEQ. Trimming took off 5 bases at V and 4 bases at J, with 9 bases between the two ends. The DNA read from the CDR3 is TGTGCCAGCAGCTTTCTAGGTTACAATGAG. Translated: CASSFLGYNE. The entire CDR3 protein is CASSFLGYNEQFF.

About this clone: Read sequence stops 3 residues before the CDR3 end, and the germline J gene provides the missing end. The chain recombines TRBV10-1 with TRBJ1-3; 9 bases match TRBD1. V dropped 7 bases and J dropped 6; count of bases not matched to a gene: 7. The CDR3 runs to 14 residues. The germline V gene has CDR1 WNHNN and CDR2 SYGVQD (reference sequence). The CDR3 DNA, read in part, is TGCGCCAGCAAAACAGGGGGCTCGGAAAACACC. This translates into CASKTGGSENT. In full, the CDR3 is CASKTGGSENTIYF.

CDR3 loop: CASSAQGHPSYNEQFF. The sequenced part of the CDR3 DNA is TGTGCCAGCAGCGCCCAGGGACACCCCTCCTACAATGAG. The chain is built from TRBV9 and TRBJ2-1; D might be TRBD1 (6 bases). Coverage ceases 3 residues before the CDR3 finishes, and the germline J gene fills in the end. The length of the CDR3 is 16 residues. The V end was cut by 3 bases, the J end by 0 bases, with 13 bases between. Germline V gives CDR1 SGDLS, CDR2 YYNGEE. Filled out from reference TRBV9 and TRBJ2-1, the complete variable domain reads DSGVTQTPKHLITATGQRVTLRCSPRSGDLSVYWYQQSLDQGLQFLIQYYNGEERAKGNILERFSAQQFPDLHSELNLSSLELGDSALYFCASSAQGHPSYNEQFFGPGTRLTVL.

With respect to this clone: The observed sequence ends 3 residues before the CDR3 terminus, with the missing tail filled in from the germline J gene. The V call is TRBV5-4, the J call TRBJ1-1; D may be TRBD1 (6 bases). This CDR3 is built from 14 residues. Per the germline V gene, CDR1 is SGHNT and CDR2 is YYREEE (reference sequence). The V end was cut by 7 bases, the J end by 5 bases, with 18 bases between. The CDR3 bases that were read are TGTGCCAGCCGTACAACCGGGGGGGCTACTGAA. Amino acids: CASRTTGGATE. The CDR3 in its entirety is CASRTTGGATEAFF.

Worth noting for this clone: The sequenced fragment ends 3 residues before the CDR3 boundary, so the rest is inferred from the germline J gene. This chain links TRBV7-6 with TRBJ1-2; maybe TRBD1 (5 bases). The CDR3 runs 16 residues. Germline CDR1 reads SGHVS; CDR2 reads FNYEAQ. Partial CDR3 DNA: TGTGCCAGCAGCGAATATCCTGCACTAGCGACAGATACC. Amino acids: CASSEYPALATDT. The whole CDR3 region reads CASSEYPALATDTYTF. Together with reference TRBV7-6 and TRBJ1-2, the CDR3 gives the full variable domain: GAGVSQSPRYKVTKRGQDVALRCDPISGHVSLYWYRQALGQGPEFLTYFNYEAQQDKSGLPNDRFSAERPEGSISTLTIQRTEQRDSAMYRCASSEYPALATDTYTFGSGTRLTVV.

About this clone: The missing CDR3 end, 3 residues past where the read stops, is filled in from the germline J gene. The gene calls are TRBV7-6 and TRBJ2-2; 8 nucleotides line up with TRBD2. Per the germline V gene, CDR1 is SGHVS and CDR2 is FNYEAQ. CDR3 size: 16 residues. CDR3 DNA (partial): TGTGCCAGCAGCGAAACACCGGGACTAGTACAAGAGACG. Protein: CASSETPGLVQET. The full CDR3 is CASSETPGLVQETLFF.

A word on this clone: The read ends 3 residues early relative to the CDR3; the germline J gene fills the gap. The chain recombines TRBV24-1 with TRBJ2-3; the D gene could be TRBD1 or TRBD2 (5 bases each). V lost 7 bases and J lost 3, with 16 bases in between. Germline V gene sequence: CDR1 KGHDR, CDR2 SFDVKD. The length of the CDR3 is 15 residues. The covered CDR3 bases are TGTGCCACCAGCCCTGAACCAGGGAGAACAGATACG. It specifies CATSPEPGRTDT. The full-length CDR3 reads as CATSPEPGRTDTQYF.

A remark on this clone: The read comes to an end 3 residues before the CDR3 does, leaving the germline J gene to fill in the end. This chain uses TRBV5-4 with TRBJ1-2; the match to TRBD1 covers 10 bases. V was pared by 4 bases and J by 3 bases, with 3 bases of the junction left unmatched. The CDR3 has 14 residues. Germline CDR1 SGHNT, CDR2 YYREEE (reference sequence). The CDR3 sequence: CASSLDRGDYGYTF. CDR3 DNA, as far as it was read: TGTGCCAGCAGCCTGGACAGGGGGGACTATGGC.

On this clone itself: The read ends 3 residues shy of where the CDR3 ends; the end is completed using the germline J gene. J is TRBJ2-1 and V is TRBV19; TRBD2 matches 11 bases. Trimming cost V 4 bases and J 2 bases; bases outside gene matches: 4. The CDR3 consists of 16 residues. Germline CDR1 and CDR2: LNHDA and SQIVND (reference sequence). The CDR3 bases that were read are TGTGCCAGTAGTACATATAGCGGGAGGGCCTACAATGAG. Translating gives CASSTYSGRAYNE. From start to end, the CDR3 is CASSTYSGRAYNEQFF.

On this clone: The read gets to within 3 residues of the CDR3 end, and the germline J gene fills in the rest. This rearrangement joins TRBV7-8 to TRBJ2-5; D not resolved. Trimming took off 1 base at V and 5 bases at J, with 14 bases between the two ends. Germline lookup yields CDR1 SGHVS and CDR2 FQNEAQ. This CDR3 is 15 amino acids long. CDR3 amino acids: CASSLVVYPRETQYF. CDR3 bases read: TGTGCCAGCAGCTTAGTGGTGTACCCCAGGGAGACC.

Remarks on this clone: Sequencing ends 3 residues short of the CDR3 end; the germline J gene provides the rest. The chain couples TRBV2 to TRBJ2-7, with 11 bases identical to TRBD1. V lost 6 bases, J lost 5 bases, and 3 bases stayed unmatched. The germline gives CDR1 SNHLY, CDR2 FYNNEI. This CDR3 spans 13 amino acids. The sequenced CDR3 bases are TGTGCCAGCAGGGGGGACAGGGGGGACGAG. This codes for CASRGDRGDE. The entire CDR3 sequence reads CASRGDRGDEQYF.

In regard to this clone: The read finishes 3 residues shy of the CDR3 end, and the germline J gene is used to complete it. V usage is TRBV19 and J usage is TRBJ1-5, with D tentatively TRBD1 (6 bases). The V gene lost 1 base and the J gene lost 8 bases, with 12 bases spanning the gap. CDR3 size: 14 residues. The germline V gene encodes CDR1 LNHDA and CDR2 SQIVND (reference sequence). The part of the CDR3 DNA that was read is TGTGCCAGTAGTATAGGAGGGGGAATGAAGCCC. Encoded protein: CASSIGGGMKP. The CDR3 reads in full as CASSIGGGMKPQHF.